This entry features one T cell receptor (beta chain) sequence. Its antigen is as yet unknown. The sample originates from a study of cytomegalovirus exposure and HLA in healthy donors. Broader study findings: Despite most TCR sequences being rare, some public TCRs occurred in many donors. Clusters of TCRs from the first cohort tended to co-occur in the roughly 120 validation repertoires (as a later analysis found).

Sequencing was performed with immunoSEQ multiplex PCR; in TCRdb, only in-frame clones are kept and a portion is missing. Among about 310,000 clones listed, roughly 90% were seen once. Sequencing was done on a sample of PBMCs. This clonotype originated in a man aged 25 to 40 in good health and CMV-seronegative.

The CDR3 DNA sequence: TGTGCCAGCAGCTCGAGACAGGGGGCCACTGAAGCTTTCTTT. It translates to CASSSRQGATEAFF. The chain is built from TRBV9 and TRBJ1-1; 10 bases agree with TRBD1. Germline V gene lookup returns CDR1 SGDLS and CDR2 YYNGEE. J lost 4 bases, V lost 4 bases, and 4 bases had no gene match. This CDR3 region has 14 residues.